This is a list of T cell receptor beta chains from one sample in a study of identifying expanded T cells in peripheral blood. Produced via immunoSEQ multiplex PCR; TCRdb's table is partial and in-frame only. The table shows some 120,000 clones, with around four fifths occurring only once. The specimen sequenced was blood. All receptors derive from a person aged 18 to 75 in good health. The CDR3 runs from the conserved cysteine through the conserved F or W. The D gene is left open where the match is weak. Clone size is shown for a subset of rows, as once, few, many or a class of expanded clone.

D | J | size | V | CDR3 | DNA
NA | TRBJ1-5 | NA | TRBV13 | CASSFSNQPQHF | TGTGCCAGCAGCTTCAGCAATCAGCCCCAGCATTTT
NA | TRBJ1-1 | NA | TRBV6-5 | CASCRFARDTEAFF | TGTGCCAGCTGTCGATTTGCGAGGGACACTGAAGCTTTCTTT
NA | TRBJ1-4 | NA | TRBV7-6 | CASSLAPGRSNEKLFF | TGTGCCAGCAGCTTAGCGCCGGGGAGATCTAATGAAAAACTGTTTTTT
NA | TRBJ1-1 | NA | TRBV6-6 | CASSLPGGQGEAFF | TGTGCCAGCAGCCTCCCGGGAGGGCAGGGTGAAGCTTTCTTT
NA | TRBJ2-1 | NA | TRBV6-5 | CASSYPGVDNEQFF | TGTGCCAGCAGTTACCCGGGGGTGGACAATGAGCAGTTCTTC
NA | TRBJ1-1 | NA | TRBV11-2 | CASSLGRTLYTEAFF | TGTGCCAGCAGCTTAGGTAGGACCTTGTACACTGAAGCTTTCTTT
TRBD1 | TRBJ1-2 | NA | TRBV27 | CASSFQRTGPYGYTF | TGTGCCAGCAGTTTCCAGAGGACAGGCCCCTATGGCTACACCTTC
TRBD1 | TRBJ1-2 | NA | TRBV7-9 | CASSPPLEGQASGYTF | TGTGCCAGCAGCCCCCCCCTGGAGGGACAGGCCTCGGGCTACACCTTC
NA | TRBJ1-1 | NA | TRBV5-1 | CASSPREGSNTEAFF | TGCGCCAGCAGTCCTCGGGAGGGGTCGAACACTGAAGCTTTCTTT
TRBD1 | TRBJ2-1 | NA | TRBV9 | CASSVGGTGENEQFF | TGTGCCAGCAGCGTAGGCGGGACAGGGGAAAATGAGCAGTTCTTC
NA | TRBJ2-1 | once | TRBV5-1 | CASSLDGGNEQFF | TGCGCCAGCAGCTTGGATGGGGGCAATGAGCAGTTCTTC
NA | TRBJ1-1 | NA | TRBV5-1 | CASALGTEAFF | TGCGCCAGCGCATTAGGGACTGAAGCTTTCTTT
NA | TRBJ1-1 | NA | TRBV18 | CASSPGSGAEAFF | TGTGCCAGCTCCCCAGGGTCAGGTGCTGAAGCTTTCTTT
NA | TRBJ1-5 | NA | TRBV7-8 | CASSSQNWGNQPQHF | TGTGCCAGCAGCTCCCAGAATTGGGGCAATCAGCCCCAGCATTTT
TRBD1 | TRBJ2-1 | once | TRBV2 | CASDRDRAYNEQFF | TGTGCCAGCGACCGGGACAGGGCCTACAATGAGCAGTTCTTC
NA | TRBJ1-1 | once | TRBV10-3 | CAISVLGENTEAFF | TGTGCCATCAGTGTGTTGGGGGAAAACACTGAAGCTTTCTTT
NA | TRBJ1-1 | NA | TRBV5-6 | CASSLGGGHRDTEAFF | TGTGCCAGCAGCTTAGGGGGTGGCCATCGCGACACTGAAGCTTTCTTT
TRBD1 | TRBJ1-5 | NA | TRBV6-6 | CASSTQGVGQPQHF | TGTGCCAGCAGTACACAGGGGGTAGGGCAGCCCCAGCATTTT
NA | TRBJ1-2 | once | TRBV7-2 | CASSLVSNYGYTF | TGTGCCAGCAGCTTAGTCTCTAACTATGGCTACACCTTC
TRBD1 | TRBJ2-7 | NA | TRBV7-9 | CASRGDSSYEQYF | TGTGCCAGCAGGGGGGACAGCTCCTACGAGCAGTACTTC
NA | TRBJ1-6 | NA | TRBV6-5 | CASRGYNSPLHF | TGTGCCAGCAGGGGATATAATTCACCCCTCCACTTT
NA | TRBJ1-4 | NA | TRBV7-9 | CASSLRGIGAATNEKLFF | TGTGCCAGCAGCTTACGGGGTATTGGGGCCGCAACTAATGAAAAACTGTTTTTT
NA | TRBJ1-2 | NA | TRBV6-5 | CASSPPTGYTF | TGTGCCAGCAGTCCCCCCACTGGCTACACCTTC
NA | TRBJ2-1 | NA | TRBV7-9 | CASSRYNEQFF | TGTGCCAGCAGCCGCTACAATGAGCAGTTCTTC
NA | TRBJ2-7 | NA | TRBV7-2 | CASSYNSPSEQYF | TGTGCCAGCAGCTACAACTCCCCCAGCGAGCAGTACTTC
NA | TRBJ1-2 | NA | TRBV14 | CASRQTGGYTF | TGTGCCAGCAGGCAGACAGGTGGCTACACCTTC
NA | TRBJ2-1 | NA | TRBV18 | CASSPLGTSYNEQFF | TGTGCCAGCTCACCATTGGGTACCTCCTACAATGAGCAGTTCTTC
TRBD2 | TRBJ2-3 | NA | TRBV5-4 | CASSLGLALDTQYF | TGTGCCAGCAGCTTGGGACTAGCCTTGGATACGCAGTATTTT
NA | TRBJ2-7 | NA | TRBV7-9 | CASSPRDTLYEQYF | TGTGCCAGCAGCCCCCGGGACACCTTATACGAGCAGTACTTC
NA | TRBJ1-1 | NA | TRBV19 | CASGIGPEAFF | TGTGCCAGCGGGATTGGACCTGAAGCTTTCTTT